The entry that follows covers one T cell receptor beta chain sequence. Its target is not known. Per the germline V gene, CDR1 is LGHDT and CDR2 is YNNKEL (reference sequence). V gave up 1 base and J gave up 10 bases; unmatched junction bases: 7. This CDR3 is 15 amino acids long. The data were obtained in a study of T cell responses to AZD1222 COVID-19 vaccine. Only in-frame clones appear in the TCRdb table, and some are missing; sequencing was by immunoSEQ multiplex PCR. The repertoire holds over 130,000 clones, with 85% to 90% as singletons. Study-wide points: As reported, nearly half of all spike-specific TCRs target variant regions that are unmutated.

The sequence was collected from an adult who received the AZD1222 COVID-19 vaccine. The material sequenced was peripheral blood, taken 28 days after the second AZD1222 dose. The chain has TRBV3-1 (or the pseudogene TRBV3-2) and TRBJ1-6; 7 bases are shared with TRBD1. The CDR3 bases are TGTGCCAGCAGCCAAGTTGGGCAGGGGGAATCACCCCTCCACTTT. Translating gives CASSQVGQGESPLHF.